This T cell receptor (beta chain) appears in the sequencing data of a study of cytomegalovirus exposure and HLA in healthy donors. Worth noting for this clone: What it recognizes is unknown.

Study findings and constraints: According to a later analysis, donors in an Asian-associated ancestry cluster reportedly had fewer N-insertions than the roughly 640-donor mean. It was likely that a cluster of highly shared sequence variants was a sequencing artifact. Researchers reported in a later analysis that common viral pathogens appeared linked to several top clusters. For presence/absence analyses, sequencing depth was assumed to be roughly uniform across donors.

PCR primers comprised 60 Vbeta and 13 Jbeta primers. Profiling relied on immunoSEQ multiplex PCR, and the TCRdb table lists in-frame clones only, not all of them. The data show 91,000 or so clones, over 75% seen once. Trimming shortened V by 8 bases and J by 0 bases, and 13 bases separated the two germline ends. This CDR3 contains 14 residues. Germline CDR1 is ENHRY and CDR2 is SYGVKD. This clonotype was sampled from a man aged 25 to 45 in good health and CMV-seropositive. Sequencing input: PBMCs. The genes are TRBV10-3 and TRBJ2-5; D is perhaps TRBD2 (5 bases). The CDR3 region is CAIGSGGYQETQYF. The CDR3 bases are TGTGCCATCGGATCAGGCGGGTACCAAGAGACCCAGTACTTC.